This passage covers 25 T cell receptor beta chains from one sample sequenced in a study of a mutant IDH1 vaccine in newly diagnosed glioma. Time point noted: week 23, last vaccination. Mutant IDH1 20-mer peptide, at 300 ug, made up each vaccine dose, with topical imiquimod. No cognate antigen is known for these TCRs. Clones were read by immunoSEQ multiplex PCR, and TCRdb kept only the in-frame ones, dropping some. The repertoire holds about 20,000 clones, with more than 75% as singletons. The sequencing used PBMCs, collected from a glioma patient whose treatment included an IDH1 peptide vaccine. These TCRs come from a young man with glioma.

The table lists this clone with a few counts. The CDR3 loop reads CASSPGQGVVGYTF. The CDR3 region has the DNA TGTGCCAGCTCACCAGGACAGGGTGTGGTTGGCTACACCTTC. This sequence joins TRBV18 and TRBJ1-2, with TRBD1 identical over 8 bases. V shed 2 bases, J shed 7 bases, and the junction held 6 bases outside the gene matches. The CDR3 has 14 amino acids. Germline lookup yields CDR1 KGHSH and CDR2 LQKENI.

The chain uses TRBV20-1 and TRBJ2-7; unclear D gene. The V end lost 6 bases, the J end lost 5 bases, and 11 bases lay between the germline ends. Looked up from germline, CDR1 is DFQATT and CDR2 is SNEGSKA (reference sequence). The CDR3 is 11 amino acids. The chain's CDR3 is CSAPSANEQYF. The CDR3 nucleotides read TGCAGTGCCCCCTCGGCGAACGAGCAGTACTTC.

V and J are TRBV5-1 and TRBJ1-5; 7 bases line up with TRBD1. Germline trimming cut 4 bases from V and 3 bases from J; bases unmatched to any gene: 7. This CDR3 is 15 amino acids long. Germline V gene lookup returns CDR1 SGHRS and CDR2 YFSETQ. The CDR3 DNA reads as TGCGCCAGCAGCCCCGGGACAGACTACAATCAGCCCCAGCATTTT. Translation: CASSPGTDYNQPQHF.

The chain couples TRBV28 to TRBJ2-6; tentatively, D is TRBD1 or TRBD2 (6 bases each). V was cut by 1 base and J by 0 bases, with 13 bases left in between. The CDR3 totals 18 residues. In germline, CDR1 is MDHEN, CDR2 SYDVKM. The CDR3 DNA reads TGTGCCAGCAGTTTATTCTCCCCGGGGGCCTCTGGGGCCAACGTCCTGACTTTC. Encoded protein: CASSLFSPGASGANVLTF.

This chain links TRBV5-1 with TRBJ2-7; the match to TRBD1 covers 9 bases. With 1 base clipped from V and 5 bases from J, the junction kept 10 bases outside the gene matches. The CDR3 has 16 amino acids. Germline lookup yields CDR1 SGHRS and CDR2 YFSETQ. CDR3 nucleotides: TGCGCCAGCAGCTTGAGGACCTCGGGACAGGGCAACGAGCAGTACTTC. It translates to CASSLRTSGQGNEQYF.

This chain joins TRBV20-1 and TRBJ2-5; D is unresolved. Between the trimmed V and J ends, which lost 1 base and 7 bases, there was a span of 7 bases. This CDR3 region has 11 residues. Germline loops: CDR1 DFQATT, CDR2 SNEGSKA (reference sequence). This CDR3 is CSARGAGTQYF. The CDR3, as DNA: TGCAGTGCTAGAGGTGCAGGGACCCAGTACTTC.

The V gene is TRBV19, the J gene TRBJ1-5, with D possibly being TRBD1 (6 bases). Germline values: CDR1 LNHDA, CDR2 SQIVND (reference sequence). The CDR3 has 15 residues. Trimming took 3 bases from V and 5 from J, leaving 14 bases between them. The CDR3 here is CASSIRGDTYQPQHF. CDR3 bases: TGTGCCAGTAGTATCCGGGGGGACACATATCAGCCCCAGCATTTT.

The count of this clone is one. V is TRBV27 and J is TRBJ2-7; the match to TRBD2 covers 7 bases. V lost 7 bases, J lost 5 bases, and 14 bases stayed unmatched. Germline V gene data show CDR1 as MNHEY and CDR2 as SMNVEV (reference sequence). The CDR3 covers 15 residues. Here the CDR3 reads CASTPPGRGMDEQYF. As DNA, the CDR3 is TGTGCCAGCACCCCCCCGGGGAGGGGAATGGACGAGCAGTACTTC.

This rearrangement joins TRBV11-2 to TRBJ1-1, with 9 nucleotides matching TRBD1. Per the germline V gene, CDR1 is SGHAT and CDR2 is FQNNGV. This CDR3 has 15 amino acids. J was trimmed by 6 bases and V by 4 bases; bases with no gene match: 9. CDR3 protein: CASSSIQGASPEAFF. DNA for the CDR3: TGTGCCAGCAGCTCTATACAGGGGGCTAGCCCTGAAGCTTTCTTT.

This clone was recorded once. V usage is TRBV4-1 and J usage is TRBJ2-5, with TRBD1 as a possible D gene (6 bases). The V gene lost 0 bases and the J gene lost 2 bases, with 7 bases spanning the gap. CDR1 is MGHRA and CDR2 is YSYEKL in the germline V gene. The CDR3 consists of 14 residues. In DNA form, the CDR3 reads TGCGCCAGCAGCCAAGAGGGACAACAAGAGACCCAGTACTTC. The encoded protein is CASSQEGQQETQYF.

The chain recombines TRBV4-2 with TRBJ2-5, with D maybe TRBD2 (5 bases). The CDR3 is made up of 17 amino acids. CDR1 and CDR2 (germline): LGHNA, YNFKEQ. The V end was cut by 0 bases, the J end by 1 base, with 15 bases between. The CDR3 spells CASSQERASGGQETQYF. The CDR3 DNA reads as TGTGCCAGCAGCCAAGAAAGGGCGAGCGGTGGCCAAGAGACCCAGTACTTC.

As concerns this clone: In the same sample, other DNA sequences code for this CDR3. The chain recombines TRBV7-9 with TRBJ2-4; D is perhaps TRBD2 (7 bases). V was pared by 1 base and J by 5 bases, with 9 bases between. The CDR3 is made up of 14 amino acids. Germline V lookup: CDR1 SEHNR, CDR2 FQNEAQ (reference sequence). CDR3 loop: CASSLVGGENIQYF. In nucleotides, the CDR3 is TGTGCCAGCAGCTTAGTAGGGGGGGAAAACATTCAGTACTTC.

The genes are TRBV5-1 and TRBJ2-1; TRBD1 is a possible D gene (6 bases). Trimming cost V 0 bases and J 9 bases, with 16 bases left between them. The CDR3 consists of 15 residues. Germline CDR1 and CDR2: SGHRS and YFSETQ. CDR3 in DNA: TGCGCCAGCAGCTTGGACCCCACTGGGGGCGGTGAGCAGTTCTTC. It is translated as CASSLDPTGGGEQFF.

The rearrangement uses TRBV12-5 and TRBJ1-1; D ambiguous. There are 14 residues in the CDR3. CDR1 is LGHNT, CDR2 FRNRAP, per germline. V was trimmed by 0 bases and J by 7 bases, leaving 12 bases between them. The CDR3 sequence: CASGLVPEQYEAFF. DNA for the CDR3: TGTGCTAGTGGTTTGGTACCGGAACAGTATGAAGCTTTCTTT.

V usage is TRBV19 and J usage is TRBJ2-3; tentative D call: TRBD1 (5 bases). The V gene's germline CDR1 is LNHDA and CDR2 SQIVND (reference sequence). With 3 bases removed from V and 0 bases from J, the gap between germline ends came to 13 bases. The CDR3 covers 16 residues. The CDR3 reads CASSMGLGVSTDTQYF. In nucleotides, the CDR3 is TGTGCCAGTAGTATGGGGTTAGGGGTAAGCACAGATACGCAGTATTTT.

This chain uses TRBV7-2 with TRBJ1-2; 8 bases map to TRBD1. This CDR3 is built from 16 residues. The trim removed 1 base at V and 8 bases at J, leaving 12 bases unmatched. Germline lookup yields CDR1 SGHTA and CDR2 FQGNSA. In DNA form, the CDR3 reads TGTGCCAGCAGCTTAGGCCCCCGGACAGGGTGGAACGGCTACACCTTC. This translates into CASSLGPRTGWNGYTF.

V usage is TRBV6-5 and J usage is TRBJ2-7; tentatively, D is TRBD1 (5 bases). The CDR3 consists of 14 residues. Germline V lookup: CDR1 MNHEY, CDR2 SVGAGI. Trimming took off 5 bases at V and 2 bases at J, with 13 bases between the two ends. The CDR3 here is CASSPRTPAYEQYF. CDR3 bases: TGTGCCAGCAGTCCTCGGACACCCGCCTACGAGCAGTACTTC.

The chain has TRBV6-5 and TRBJ1-1, with D perhaps TRBD1 (5 bases). From germline, CDR1 is MNHEY and CDR2 SVGAGI. The CDR3 length is 16 residues. With 2 bases removed from V and 2 bases from J, the gap between germline ends came to 15 bases. CDR3 sequence (DNA): TGTGCCAGCAGTTACAAAGGGACCGCGCGTAACACTGAAGCTTTCTTT. Protein sequence: CASSYKGTARNTEAFF.

The rearrangement joins TRBV5-4 to TRBJ1-1; D uncertain. Germline assignment: CDR1 SGHNT and CDR2 YYREEE (reference sequence). The CDR3 has 15 amino acids. The germline V and J ends were trimmed by 0 bases and 1 base, with 10 bases remaining between them. The CDR3 region is CASSLATSGNTEAFF. CDR3 bases: TGTGCCAGCAGCTTGGCGACATCCGGGAACACTGAAGCTTTCTTT.

The CDR3 DNA sequence: TGTGCCAGCAGTTTACTCACTAGCGGGACCGAGCAGTTCTTC. Translation: CASSLLTSGTEQFF. This rearrangement joins TRBV27 to TRBJ2-1, with 10 bases aligning to TRBD2. Trimming cost V 2 bases and J 10 bases; bases outside gene matches: 5. This CDR3 comprises 14 residues. The V gene's germline CDR1 is MNHEY and CDR2 SMNVEV (reference sequence).

The genes are TRBV5-6 and TRBJ1-2; D is unclear. CDR3 length: 13 residues. Trimming took off 2 bases at V and 5 bases at J, with 10 bases between the two ends. The germline V gene encodes CDR1 SGHDT and CDR2 YYEEEE. The DNA of the CDR3 is TGTGCCAGCAGCTTCACGTCCCCATATGGCTACACCTTC. This codes for CASSFTSPYGYTF.

J is TRBJ2-7 and V is TRBV18, with TRBD1 identical over 8 bases. Germline trimming cut 4 bases from V and 3 bases from J; bases unmatched to any gene: 5. The CDR3 loop spans 14 amino acids. Germline loops: CDR1 KGHSH, CDR2 LQKENI. In DNA, the CDR3 is TGTGCCAGCTCACTTGGGACAGGACGCTACGAGCAGTACTTC. It is translated as CASSLGTGRYEQYF.

The sample holds one count of this clone. This rearrangement joins TRBV5-4 to TRBJ2-5; D possibly corresponds to TRBD1 (6 bases). CDR3 length equals 16 residues. The V and J ends lost 0 bases and 5 bases respectively, with 17 bases between them. Germline V gene sequence: CDR1 SGHNT, CDR2 YYREEE (reference sequence). CDR3 residues: CASSLGMTGGGETQYF. The CDR3 nucleotides are TGTGCCAGCAGCTTGGGGATGACAGGAGGTGGGGAGACCCAGTACTTC.

The chain has TRBV6-1 and TRBJ1-1; a weak D match, TRBD1 (5 bases). Trimming shortened V by 6 bases and J by 1 base, and 9 bases separated the two germline ends. Germline V gene data show CDR1 as MNHNS and CDR2 as SASEGT. This CDR3 has 13 amino acids. The CDR3 reads CASSWDENTEAFF. The CDR3 DNA is TGTGCCAGCAGCTGGGACGAGAACACTGAAGCTTTCTTT.

The chain carries TRBV5-4 and TRBJ2-1; 15 bases match TRBD2. Germline V gene sequence: CDR1 SGHNT, CDR2 YYREEE (reference sequence). The CDR3 contains 19 residues. V was pared by 5 bases and J by 3 bases, with 12 bases of the junction left unmatched. CDR3 protein: CASSPLGGTSGGSYNEQFF. In nucleotides, the CDR3 is TGTGCCAGCAGTCCTTTGGGCGGGACTAGCGGGGGGAGCTACAATGAGCAGTTCTTC.